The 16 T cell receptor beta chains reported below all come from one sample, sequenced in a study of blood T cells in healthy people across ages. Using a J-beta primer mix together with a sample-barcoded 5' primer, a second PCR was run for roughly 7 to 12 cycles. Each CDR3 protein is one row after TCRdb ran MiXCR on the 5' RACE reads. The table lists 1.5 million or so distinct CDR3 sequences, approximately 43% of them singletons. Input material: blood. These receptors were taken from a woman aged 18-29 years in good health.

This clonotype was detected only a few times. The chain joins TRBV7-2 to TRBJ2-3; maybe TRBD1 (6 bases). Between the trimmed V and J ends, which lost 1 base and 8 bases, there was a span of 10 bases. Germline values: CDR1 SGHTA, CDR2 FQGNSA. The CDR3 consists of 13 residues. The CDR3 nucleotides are TGTGCCAGCAGCTTAGTCGAACAGGGTACGCAGTATTTT. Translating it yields CASSLVEQGTQYF.

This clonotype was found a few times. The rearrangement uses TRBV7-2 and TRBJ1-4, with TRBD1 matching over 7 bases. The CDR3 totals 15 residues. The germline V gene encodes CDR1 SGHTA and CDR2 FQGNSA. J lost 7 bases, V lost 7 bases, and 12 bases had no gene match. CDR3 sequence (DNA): TGTGCCAGCACCCTTGGGAAGGGGGCTAGTGAAAAACTGTTTTTT. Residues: CASTLGKGASEKLFF.

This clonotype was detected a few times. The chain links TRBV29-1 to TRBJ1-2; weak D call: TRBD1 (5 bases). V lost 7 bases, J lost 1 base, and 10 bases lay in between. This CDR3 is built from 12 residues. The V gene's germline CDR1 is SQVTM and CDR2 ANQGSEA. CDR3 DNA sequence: TGCAGCGGGCAGGGAAATAACTATGGCTACACCTTC. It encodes CSGQGNNYGYTF.

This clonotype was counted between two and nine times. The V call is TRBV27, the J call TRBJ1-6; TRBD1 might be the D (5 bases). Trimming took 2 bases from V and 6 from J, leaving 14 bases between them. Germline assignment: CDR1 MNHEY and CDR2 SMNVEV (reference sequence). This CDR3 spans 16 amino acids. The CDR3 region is CASSLGQGRSNSPLHF. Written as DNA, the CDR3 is TGTGCCAGCAGTTTAGGGCAGGGTCGAAGTAATTCACCCCTCCACTTT.

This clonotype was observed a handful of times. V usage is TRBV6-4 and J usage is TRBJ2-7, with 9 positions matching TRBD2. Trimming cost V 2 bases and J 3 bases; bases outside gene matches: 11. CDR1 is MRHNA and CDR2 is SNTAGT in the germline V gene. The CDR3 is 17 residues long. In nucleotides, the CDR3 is TGTGCCAGCAGTGACCGACAGCGGACTAGCGAGGGCTACGAGCAGTACTTC. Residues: CASSDRQRTSEGYEQYF.

The chain's CDR3 is CASVFRGELLFF. The CDR3 DNA follows: TGTGCCAGCGTTTTCAGGGGGGAACTGCTGTTTTTT. The chain has TRBV27 and TRBJ1-4; 7 nucleotides line up with TRBD1. The trim removed 8 bases at V and 14 bases at J, leaving 11 bases unmatched. The CDR3 is 12 residues long. Germline assignment: CDR1 MNHEY and CDR2 SMNVEV (reference sequence).

DNA for the CDR3: TGTGCCAGCAGTTTGGACCTGTATAGCAATCAGCCCCAGCATTTT. This sequence encodes CASSLDLYSNQPQHF. This rearrangement joins TRBV28 to TRBJ1-5; D remains ambiguous. The CDR3 runs 15 residues. V was clipped by 3 bases and J by 0 bases, with 9 bases between them. In germline, CDR1 is MDHEN, CDR2 SYDVKM.

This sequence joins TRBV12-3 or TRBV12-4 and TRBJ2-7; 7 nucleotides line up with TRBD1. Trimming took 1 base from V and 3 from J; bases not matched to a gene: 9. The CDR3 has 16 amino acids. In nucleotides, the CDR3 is TGTGCCAGCAGTTTAGGGGGGCCAGGGGGAGTCTACGAGCAGTACTTC. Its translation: CASSLGGPGGVYEQYF.

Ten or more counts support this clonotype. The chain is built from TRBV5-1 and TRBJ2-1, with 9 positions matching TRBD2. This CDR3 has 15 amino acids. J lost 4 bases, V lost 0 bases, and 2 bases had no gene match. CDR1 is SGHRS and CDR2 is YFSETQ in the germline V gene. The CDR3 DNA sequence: TGCGCCAGCAGCTTGGGACTAGCGGATTACAATGAGCAGTTCTTC. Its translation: CASSLGLADYNEQFF.

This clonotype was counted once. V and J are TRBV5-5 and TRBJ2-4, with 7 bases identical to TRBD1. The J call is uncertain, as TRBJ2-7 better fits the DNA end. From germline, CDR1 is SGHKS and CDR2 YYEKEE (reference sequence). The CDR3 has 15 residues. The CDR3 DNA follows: TGTGCCAGCAGCTTCTTCCCAGGGGGTAGCTACGAGCAGTACTTC. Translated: CASSFFPGGSYEQYF.

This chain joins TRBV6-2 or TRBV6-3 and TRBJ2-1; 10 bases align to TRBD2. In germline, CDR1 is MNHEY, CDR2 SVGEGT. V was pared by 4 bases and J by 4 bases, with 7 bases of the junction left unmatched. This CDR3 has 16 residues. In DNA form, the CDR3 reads TGTGCCAGCAGTTCTTATAGCGGGAGGACATACAATGAGCAGTTCTTC. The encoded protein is CASSSYSGRTYNEQFF.

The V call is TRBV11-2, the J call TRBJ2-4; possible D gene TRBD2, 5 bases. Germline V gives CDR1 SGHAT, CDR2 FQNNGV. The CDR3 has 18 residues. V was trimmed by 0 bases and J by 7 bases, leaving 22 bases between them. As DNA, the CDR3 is TGTGCCAGCAGCTTAGAACCGGGAACTCTCGCCCAAATGAACATTCAGTACTTC. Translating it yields CASSLEPGTLAQMNIQYF.

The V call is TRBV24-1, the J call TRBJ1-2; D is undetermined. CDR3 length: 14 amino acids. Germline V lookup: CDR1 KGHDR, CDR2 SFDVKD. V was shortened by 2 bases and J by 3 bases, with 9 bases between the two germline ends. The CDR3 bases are TGTGCCACCAGTGATTGGGGAAGAGACTATGGCTACACCTTC. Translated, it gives CATSDWGRDYGYTF.

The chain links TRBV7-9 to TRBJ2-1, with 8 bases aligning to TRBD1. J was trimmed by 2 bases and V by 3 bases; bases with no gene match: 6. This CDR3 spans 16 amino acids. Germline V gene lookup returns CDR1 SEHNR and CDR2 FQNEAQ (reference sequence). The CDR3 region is CASSFGQGGTYNEQFF. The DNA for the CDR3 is TGTGCCAGCAGCTTCGGACAGGGAGGTACCTACAATGAGCAGTTCTTC. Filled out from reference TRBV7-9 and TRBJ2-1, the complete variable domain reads DTGVSQNPRHKITKRGQNVTFRCDPISEHNRLYWYRQTLGQGPEFLTYFQNEAQLEKSRLLSDRFSAERPKGSFSTLEIQRTEQGDSAMYLCASSFGQGGTYNEQFFGPGTRLTVL.

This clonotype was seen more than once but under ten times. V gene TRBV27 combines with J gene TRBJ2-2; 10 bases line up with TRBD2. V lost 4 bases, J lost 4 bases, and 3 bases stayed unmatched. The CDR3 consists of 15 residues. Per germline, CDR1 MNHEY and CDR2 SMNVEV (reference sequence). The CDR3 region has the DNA TGTGCCAGCAGTTATCAGCGGGGGGGCACCGGGGAGCTGTTTTTT. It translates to CASSYQRGGTGELFF.

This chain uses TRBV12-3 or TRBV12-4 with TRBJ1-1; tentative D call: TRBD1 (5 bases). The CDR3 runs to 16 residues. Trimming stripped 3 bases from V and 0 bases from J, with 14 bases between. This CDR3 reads CASSFREDSLNTEAFF. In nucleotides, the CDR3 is TGTGCCAGCAGTTTTCGGGAAGACAGCTTGAACACTGAAGCTTTCTTT.